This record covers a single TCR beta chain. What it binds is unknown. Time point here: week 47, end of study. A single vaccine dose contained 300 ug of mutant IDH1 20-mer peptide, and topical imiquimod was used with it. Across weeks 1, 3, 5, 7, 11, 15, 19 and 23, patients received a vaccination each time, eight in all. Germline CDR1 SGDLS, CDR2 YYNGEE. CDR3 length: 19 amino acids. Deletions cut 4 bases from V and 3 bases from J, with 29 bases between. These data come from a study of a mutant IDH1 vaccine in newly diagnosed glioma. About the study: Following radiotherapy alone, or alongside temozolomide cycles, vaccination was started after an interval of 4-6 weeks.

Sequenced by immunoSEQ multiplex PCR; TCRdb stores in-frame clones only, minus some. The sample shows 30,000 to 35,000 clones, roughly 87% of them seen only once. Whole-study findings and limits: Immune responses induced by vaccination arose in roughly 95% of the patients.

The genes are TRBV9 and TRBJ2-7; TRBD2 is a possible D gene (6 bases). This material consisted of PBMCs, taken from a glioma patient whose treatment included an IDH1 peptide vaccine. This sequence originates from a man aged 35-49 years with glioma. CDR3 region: CASSPRPGQEGRVDYEQYF. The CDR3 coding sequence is TGTGCCAGCAGCCCCCGACCGGGCCAGGAGGGAAGGGTAGACTACGAGCAGTACTTC.